This T cell receptor beta chain was sequenced in a study of blood T cell repertoires in COVID-19. Background on the study: Collection of acute and convalescent COVID-19 samples took place in the United States, Italy and Spain.

Methods used by the authors: For nucleated cells, counts were estimated from reference gene primer amplification. This table comes from immunoSEQ multiplex PCR, and its TCRdb copy is limited to in-frame clones, with some not included. V and J calls and clone size follow that table, whereas D and trimming were derived from the DNA. Of about 70,000 clones listed, about 85% are singletons. The V end lost 6 bases, the J end lost 1 base, and 17 bases lay between the germline ends. Germline V gene lookup returns CDR1 ENHRY and CDR2 SYGVKD. The length of the CDR3 is 16 residues. J is TRBJ2-3 and V is TRBV10-3; D unresolved. The sequenced material came from peripheral blood. The TCR originated in a man older than 75 with acute or convalescent COVID-19. CDR3 amino acids: CAISDQVTTRTDTQYF. CDR3 DNA: TGTGCCATCAGCGACCAGGTAACCACCCGCACAGATACGCAGTATTTT.